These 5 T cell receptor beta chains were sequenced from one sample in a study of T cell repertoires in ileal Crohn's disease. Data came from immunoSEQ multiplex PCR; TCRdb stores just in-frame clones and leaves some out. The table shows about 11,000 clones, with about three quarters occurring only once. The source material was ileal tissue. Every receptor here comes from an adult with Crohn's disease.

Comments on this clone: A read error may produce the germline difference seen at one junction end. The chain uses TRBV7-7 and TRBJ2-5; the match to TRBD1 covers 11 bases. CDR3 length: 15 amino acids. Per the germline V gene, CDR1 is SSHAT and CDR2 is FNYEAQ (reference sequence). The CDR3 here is CASSLDGQGAETQYF. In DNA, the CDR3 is TGTGCTAGCAGCTTAGATGGACAGGGGGCCGAGACCCAGTACTTC.

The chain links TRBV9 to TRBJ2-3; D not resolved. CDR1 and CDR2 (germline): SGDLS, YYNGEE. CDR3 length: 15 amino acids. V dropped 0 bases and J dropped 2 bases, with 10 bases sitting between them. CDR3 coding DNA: TGTGCCAGCAGCGTAGCTTGGGCCGCCACAGATACGCAGTATTTT. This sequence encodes CASSVAWAATDTQYF.

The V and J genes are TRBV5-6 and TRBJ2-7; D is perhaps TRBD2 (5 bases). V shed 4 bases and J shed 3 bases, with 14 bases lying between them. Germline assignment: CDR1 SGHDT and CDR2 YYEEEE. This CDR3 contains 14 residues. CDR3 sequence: CASSAREGNYEQYF. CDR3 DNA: TGTGCCAGCAGCGCGAGGGAAGGGAACTACGAGCAGTACTTC.

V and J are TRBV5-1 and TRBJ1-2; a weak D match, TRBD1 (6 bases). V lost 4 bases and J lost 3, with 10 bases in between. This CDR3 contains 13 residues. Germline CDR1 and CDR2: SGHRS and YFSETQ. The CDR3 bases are TGCGCCAGCAGCCAGGACAGCTACTATGGCTACACCTTC. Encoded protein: CASSQDSYYGYTF.

CDR3: CASSREGQGYSPLHF. CDR3 DNA sequence: TGCGCCAGCAGCCGAGAGGGACAGGGCTATTCACCCCTCCACTTT. This rearrangement joins TRBV4-3 to TRBJ1-6; 9 bases map to TRBD1. The CDR3 is 15 residues long. After removal of 4 bases from V and 8 bases from J, the junction contained 6 bases not matched to a gene. The germline CDR1 and CDR2 sequences are LGHNA and YSLEER.